The clone carrying this T cell receptor beta chain was counted ten times or more. Antigen: not known. This entry is derived from a study of T cells in Graves' hyperthyroidism and ophthalmopathy. Study-level information: Prior to any treatment, at the point of initial diagnosis, peripheral blood was collected.

V was trimmed by 4 bases and J by 0 bases, leaving 18 bases between them. This CDR3 has 17 residues. Per germline, CDR1 LGHNA and CDR2 YNFKEQ. RNA transcripts served as the template for amplifying TCR beta CDR3 regions. The TCR CDR3 was amplified in a first-round RT-PCR using the HTBI primer set. TCRdb processed the multiplex PCR reads anew with MiXCR; each CDR3 protein has one entry. The top ten hold 4% to 5.5% of the sample, which has 600,000 to 700,000 distinct CDR3 sequences, roughly 15% seen once. General study points: Separating ophthalmopathy from stable hyperthyroidism was achieved by a 13 V-J model. Blood also contained most expanded thyroid clonotypes above 0.001. A median around 5.9 months before onset, the model predicted ophthalmopathy.

The rearrangement joins TRBV4-2 to TRBJ1-1, with TRBD1 as a possible D gene (5 bases). The sample consisted of blood. This TCR came from a middle-aged woman with Graves' ophthalmopathy. CDR3 sequence: CASSPVGTGGMNTEAFF. For the CDR3, the DNA is TGTGCCAGCAGCCCAGTTGGGACCGGAGGCATGAACACTGAAGCTTTCTTT.